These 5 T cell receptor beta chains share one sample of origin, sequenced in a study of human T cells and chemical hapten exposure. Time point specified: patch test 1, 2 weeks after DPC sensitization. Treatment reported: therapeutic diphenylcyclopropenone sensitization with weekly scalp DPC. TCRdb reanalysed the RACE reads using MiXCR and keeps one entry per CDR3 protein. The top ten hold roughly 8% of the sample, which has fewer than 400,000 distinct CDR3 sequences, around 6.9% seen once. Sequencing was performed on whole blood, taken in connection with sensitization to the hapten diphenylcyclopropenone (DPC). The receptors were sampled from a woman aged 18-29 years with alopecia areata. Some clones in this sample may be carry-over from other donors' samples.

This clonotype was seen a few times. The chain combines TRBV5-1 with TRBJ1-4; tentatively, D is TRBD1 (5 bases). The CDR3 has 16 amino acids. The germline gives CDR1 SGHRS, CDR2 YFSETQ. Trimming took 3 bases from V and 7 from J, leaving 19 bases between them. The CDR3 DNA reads TGCGCCAGCAGCTCAGGACCGAGGGGTTTCGGTGAAAAACTGTTTTTT. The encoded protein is CASSSGPRGFGEKLFF.

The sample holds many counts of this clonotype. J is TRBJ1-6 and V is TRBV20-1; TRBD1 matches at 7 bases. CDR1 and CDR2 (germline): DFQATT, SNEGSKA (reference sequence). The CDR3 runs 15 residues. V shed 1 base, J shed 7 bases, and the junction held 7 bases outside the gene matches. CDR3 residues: CSARVAGQANSPLHF. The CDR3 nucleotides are TGCAGTGCTAGAGTCGCCGGACAGGCGAATTCACCCCTCCACTTT.

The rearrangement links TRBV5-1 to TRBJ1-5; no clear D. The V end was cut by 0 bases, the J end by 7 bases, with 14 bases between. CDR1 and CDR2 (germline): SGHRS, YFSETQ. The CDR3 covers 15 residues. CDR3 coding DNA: TGCGCCAGCAGCTTGGCCGCGGGGATCGACCAGCCCCAGCATTTT. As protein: CASSLAAGIDQPQHF. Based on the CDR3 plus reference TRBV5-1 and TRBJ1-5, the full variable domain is KAGVTQTPRYLIKTRGQQVTLSCSPISGHRSVSWYQQTPGQGLQFLFEYFSETQRNKGNFPGRFSGRQFSNSRSEMNVSTLELGDSALYLCASSLAAGIDQPQHFGDGTRLSIL.

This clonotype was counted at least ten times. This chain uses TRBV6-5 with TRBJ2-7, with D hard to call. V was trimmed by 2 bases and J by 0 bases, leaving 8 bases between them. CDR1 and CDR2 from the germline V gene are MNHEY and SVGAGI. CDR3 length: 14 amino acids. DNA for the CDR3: TGTGCCAGCAGTTACGCCGGGTCCTCCTACGAGCAGTACTTC. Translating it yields CASSYAGSSYEQYF.

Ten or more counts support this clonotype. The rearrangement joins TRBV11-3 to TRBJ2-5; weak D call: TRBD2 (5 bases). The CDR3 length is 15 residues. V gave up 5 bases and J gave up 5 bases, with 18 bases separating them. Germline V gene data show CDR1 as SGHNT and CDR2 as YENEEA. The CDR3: CASSPTGERGETQYF. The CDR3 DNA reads TGTGCCAGCAGCCCAACTGGGGAACGCGGGGAGACCCAGTACTTC.